The 18 T cell receptor beta chains listed next were all sequenced from one sample in a study of shared clonotypes between healthy human individuals (dated by TCRdb to the early 2020s). Library creation used the immunoSEQ multiplex PCR assay. Drawn from immuneACCESS, this table holds only the in-frame rearrangements with V and J called that TCRdb kept. Clones are partly lost; checked studies trace under half to an unresolved V gene and leave the rest unexplained. Here the sample has about 1,500,000 clones; roughly 95% occur a single time. The ten most abundant clones make up over 1% of the sample. The sample was naive CD4+ T cells sorted from blood. The cell subset or site label, read with the paper, signifies: CD45RA+ positively selected. Receptors originate from a man aged 30-40 years in good health.

The chain uses TRBV10-1 and TRBJ2-1; TRBD1 matches 10 bases. Losses at the gene ends were 6 bases for V and 8 bases for J; bases not matched to a gene: 10. The CDR3 covers 15 residues. Germline V CDR1 and CDR2: WNHNN, SYGVQD (reference sequence). The CDR3 coding sequence is TGCGCCAGCAGCAGCATTGACAGGGGGCCCGATGAGCAGTTCTTC. Translating gives CASSSIDRGPDEQFF.

This sequence joins TRBV7-9 and TRBJ2-1; the D is unclear. The V end lost 5 bases, the J end lost 4 bases, and 9 bases lay between the germline ends. The CDR3 covers 13 residues. CDR1 is SEHNR, CDR2 FQNEAQ, per germline (reference sequence). This chain's CDR3 is CASSEGIYNEQFF. As DNA, the CDR3 is TGTGCCAGCAGCGAAGGGATATACAATGAGCAGTTCTTC. Full variable domain (missing parts from reference TRBV7-9 and TRBJ2-1): DTGVSQNPRHKITKRGQNVTFRCDPISEHNRLYWYRQTLGQGPEFLTYFQNEAQLEKSRLLSDRFSAERPKGSFSTLEIQRTEQGDSAMYLCASSEGIYNEQFFGPGTRLTVL.

Comment on this clone: The sample carries other DNA sequences with the same CDR3. This chain joins TRBV18 and TRBJ2-5; D is uncertain. Germline V gives CDR1 KGHSH, CDR2 LQKENI. V lost 6 bases and J lost 0, with 2 bases in between. The CDR3 totals 11 residues. The CDR3 DNA reads TGTGCCAGCTCGTACCAAGAGACCCAGTACTTC. Its translation: CASSYQETQYF.

For this clone: Other DNA sequences from this sample encode an identical CDR3 as well. This sequence joins TRBV5-1 and TRBJ1-1, with 7 bases identical to TRBD1. The CDR3 contains 13 residues. The J segment lost 3 bases and the V segment lost 4 bases, leaving 3 bases of the junction unmatched. The V gene's germline CDR1 is SGHRS and CDR2 YFSETQ. CDR3 sequence: CASSPDRDTEAFF. The CDR3 DNA is TGCGCCAGCAGCCCAGACAGGGACACTGAAGCTTTCTTT. The entire variable domain, with the rest obtained from reference TRBV5-1 and TRBJ1-1, is as follows: KAGVTQTPRYLIKTRGQQVTLSCSPISGHRSVSWYQQTPGQGLQFLFEYFSETQRNKGNFPGRFSGRQFSNSRSEMNVSTLELGDSALYLCASSPDRDTEAFFGQGTRLTVV.

The count of this clone is one. This chain links TRBV5-6 with TRBJ2-7, with TRBD1 matching over 9 bases. The germline CDR1 and CDR2 sequences are SGHDT and YYEEEE. V lost 0 bases to trimming and J lost 5 bases; unmatched junction nucleotides: 6. The CDR3 is made up of 15 amino acids. The CDR3 DNA reads as TGTGCCAGCAGCTTGGCGGACAGGGGCCGTGACGAGCAGTACTTC. This encodes CASSLADRGRDEQYF.

To note about this clone: The same CDR3 also results from other DNA sequences found in this sample. The chain uses TRBV11-2 and TRBJ2-3; 8 bases align to TRBD2. The CDR3 has 15 residues. CDR1 and CDR2 from the germline V gene are SGHAT and FQNNGV. V shed 5 bases and J 1 base; nucleotides not matched to a gene: 5. In nucleotides, the CDR3 is TGTGCCAGCAGCCGAGGACTAGCAGGCACAGATACGCAGTATTTT. Amino acid sequence: CASSRGLAGTDTQYF.

The gene calls are TRBV18 and TRBJ1-4; perhaps TRBD1 as D (5 bases). Germline V gives CDR1 KGHSH, CDR2 LQKENI. The CDR3 is made up of 14 amino acids. Trimming took off 0 bases at V and 7 bases at J, with 9 bases between the two ends. The CDR3 coding sequence is TGTGCCAGCTCACCACCGGCGGGGGGTGAAAAACTGTTTTTT. Amino acid sequence: CASSPPAGGEKLFF.

Concerning this clone itself: This CDR3 is also generated by other DNA sequences in the sample. The chain has TRBV28 and TRBJ2-5; D is undetermined. V was shortened by 4 bases and J by 0 bases, with 6 bases between the two germline ends. The germline V gene encodes CDR1 MDHEN and CDR2 SYDVKM. This CDR3 contains 13 residues. The CDR3 reads CASSSGYQETQYF. The CDR3, as DNA: TGTGCCAGCAGTTCGGGTTACCAAGAGACCCAGTACTTC.

The rearrangement joins TRBV27 to TRBJ2-3; 7 positions match TRBD2. This CDR3 comprises 14 residues. CDR1 MNHEY and CDR2 SMNVEV come from the germline V gene (reference sequence). The V gene end was trimmed by 7 bases and the J gene end by 6 bases; junction bases not matched to a gene: 10. CDR3 sequence: CASKAGRGSDTQYF. In nucleotides, the CDR3 is TGTGCCAGCAAAGCGGGGAGAGGGAGCGATACGCAGTATTTT.

The V gene is TRBV2, the J gene TRBJ2-5; TRBD1 matches at 9 bases. Per the germline V gene, CDR1 is SNHLY and CDR2 is FYNNEI. V lost 6 bases, J lost 4 bases, and 3 bases stayed unmatched. The CDR3 consists of 13 residues. DNA for the CDR3: TGTGCCAGCAGCCCGACAGGGGGAGAGACCCAGTACTTC. It codes for CASSPTGGETQYF. Full variable domain (missing parts from reference TRBV2 and TRBJ2-5): EPEVTQTPSHQVTQMGQEVILRCVPISNHLYFYWYRQILGQKVEFLVSFYNNEISEKSEIFDDQFSVERPDGSNFTLKIRSTKLEDSAMYFCASSPTGGETQYFGPGTRLLVL.

The gene calls are TRBV9 and TRBJ2-7; D remains unclear. The germline V gene has CDR1 SGDLS and CDR2 YYNGEE. The CDR3 covers 14 residues. With 4 bases removed from V and 1 base from J, the gap between germline ends came to 12 bases. CDR3 bases: TGTGCCAGCAGCCCGTCGCCTAATTCCTACGAGCAGTACTTC. Translation: CASSPSPNSYEQYF.

The V gene is TRBV28, the J gene TRBJ1-4, with D possibly matching TRBD1 (5 bases). Trimming shortened V by 2 bases and J by 5 bases, and 12 bases separated the two germline ends. Germline CDR1 reads MDHEN; CDR2 reads SYDVKM. CDR3 length: 15 amino acids. The CDR3 sequence is CASSLTGQGNEKLFF. The CDR3 bases are TGTGCCAGCAGTTTAACCGGGCAGGGAAATGAAAAACTGTTTTTT.

J is TRBJ2-1 and V is TRBV18; 8 bases map to TRBD2. Trimming at V came to 6 bases and at J to 7 bases, leaving 8 bases not matched to a gene. CDR1 and CDR2 (germline): KGHSH, LQKENI. The CDR3 sequence is 14 residues long. The DNA for the CDR3 is TGTGCCAGCTCCCCCCCGGGAGGGCCGAATGAGCAGTTCTTC. Amino acid sequence: CASSPPGGPNEQFF.

This clone has a single count. V usage is TRBV5-6 and J usage is TRBJ2-7; the D is unclear. CDR1 SGHDT and CDR2 YYEEEE come from the germline V gene. V lost 3 bases and J lost 0, with 13 bases in between. The CDR3 is 15 amino acids. The CDR3 DNA follows: TGTGCCAGCAGCTGGGTTCGTATGAGCTCCTACGAGCAGTACTTC. It is translated as CASSWVRMSSYEQYF.

This chain links TRBV30 with TRBJ1-3; TRBD1 might be the D (6 bases). V was clipped by 2 bases and J by 0 bases, with 11 bases between them. CDR3 length: 15 amino acids. CDR1 and CDR2 from the germline V gene are GTSNPN and SVGIG (reference sequence). CDR3 protein: CAWSRTGSSGNTIYF. CDR3 DNA sequence: TGTGCCTGGAGTCGCACAGGGAGCTCTGGAAACACCATATATTTT.

Here the CDR3 reads CASSLGFNEQFF. In nucleotides, the CDR3 is TGTGCCAGCAGCTTAGGTTTTAATGAGCAGTTCTTC. V and J are TRBV11-2 and TRBJ2-1; D unresolved. Between the trimmed V and J ends, which lost 1 base and 7 bases, there was a span of 5 bases. This CDR3 has 12 amino acids. Germline values: CDR1 SGHAT, CDR2 FQNNGV.

The chain combines TRBV28 with TRBJ1-5; 12 bases align to TRBD1. The V segment lost 7 bases and the J segment 2 bases; nucleotides outside the gene matches: 3. The CDR3 extends over 15 amino acids. In germline, CDR1 is MDHEN, CDR2 SYDVKM. Here the CDR3 reads CASKGTGGGNQPQHF. The CDR3 DNA follows: TGTGCCAGCAAGGGGACAGGGGGCGGCAATCAGCCCCAGCATTTT.

V and J are TRBV5-4 and TRBJ2-2, with 10 bases that match TRBD2. Germline values: CDR1 SGHNT, CDR2 YYREEE (reference sequence). With V trimmed by 2 bases and J by 5 bases, 6 bases remained unmatched. This CDR3 is 16 amino acids long. CDR3 nucleotides: TGTGCCAGCAGCTTAGAGCGGGAGGGCTTTACCGGGGAGCTGTTTTTT. It yields the protein CASSLEREGFTGELFF.